This record concerns one T cell receptor (beta chain) sequence. The sample comes from a study of technical replicates of blood from a handful of donors. Between the trimmed V and J ends, which lost 4 bases and 6 bases, there was a span of 13 bases. The germline V gene has CDR1 LNHDA and CDR2 SQIVND (reference sequence). CDR3 size: 13 residues. Assay used: immunoSEQ multiplex PCR; TCRdb lists only in-frame clones, some missing. The sample includes about 59,000 clones, around 93% of them seen just once. Sequenced: PBMCs. The gene calls are TRBV19 and TRBJ2-7, with no clear D. The TCR sequence derives from a human donor in good health. Some clones in this sample may be carry-over from other donors' samples. As DNA, the CDR3 is TGTGCCAGTAGTAGTGCAGGTCCCCGCGAGCAGTACTTC. This codes for CASSSAGPREQYF.